This T cell receptor beta chain was obtained from a study of T cells in Graves' hyperthyroidism and ophthalmopathy. This clonotype was counted ten times or more. Trimming pared 1 base from V and 5 bases from J, leaving 15 bases between. CDR1 and CDR2 from the germline V gene are SGHAT and FQDESV (reference sequence). The CDR3 has 15 amino acids. The TCR beta CDR3 regions underwent amplification using RNA transcripts as the source. First-round RT-PCR with HTBI primers amplified the TCR CDR3 region. TCRdb reprocessed the multiplex PCR reads with MiXCR, giving one entry per CDR3 protein. This table holds 450,000 to 650,000 distinct CDR3 sequences, 15% to 20% found once.

The rearrangement uses TRBV11-1 and TRBJ2-7, with D tentatively TRBD1 or TRBD2 (5 bases each). This receptor was taken from a woman aged 18-30 years with Graves' ophthalmopathy. Input material: blood. Written as DNA, the CDR3 is TGTGCCAGCAGCTTAGAGGTCGGGGCCTGGGACGAGCAGTACTTC. It encodes CASSLEVGAWDEQYF.